This section outlines one T cell receptor (beta chain) sequence together with its context. Its antigen remains unidentified. These data originate in a study of T cell responses to AZD1222 COVID-19 vaccine. Study-level findings and limits: Donors, mostly white British, included more females; clonal diversity was possibly underestimated.

The V gene end was trimmed by 6 bases and the J gene end by 10 bases; junction bases not matched to a gene: 13. The germline gives CDR1 SGDLS, CDR2 YYNGEE. The CDR3 consists of 15 residues. TCRdb's table, derived via immunoSEQ multiplex PCR, lists solely in-frame clones and lacks some. This repertoire shows 150,000 or so clones, around nine tenths found once; its top ten account for about 3.5%. The rearrangement joins TRBV9 to TRBJ2-2, with TRBD2 matching over 9 bases. The material was peripheral blood, obtained on day 0 of AZD1222 vaccination. The receptor was derived from an adult in good health. CDR3 protein: CASNLAGRASEELFF. In DNA form, the CDR3 reads TGTGCCAGCAACCTAGCGGGACGGGCGTCCGAGGAGCTGTTTTTT.